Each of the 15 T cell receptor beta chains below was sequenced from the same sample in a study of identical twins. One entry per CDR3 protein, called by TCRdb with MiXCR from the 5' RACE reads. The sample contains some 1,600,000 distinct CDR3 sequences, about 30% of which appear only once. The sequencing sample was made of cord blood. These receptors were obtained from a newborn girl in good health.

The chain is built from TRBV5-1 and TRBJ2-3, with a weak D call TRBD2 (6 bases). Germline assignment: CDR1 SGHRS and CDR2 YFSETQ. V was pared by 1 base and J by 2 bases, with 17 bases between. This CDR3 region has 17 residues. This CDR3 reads CASSLRTAGQITDTQYF. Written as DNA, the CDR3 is TGCGCCAGCAGCTTGAGGACGGCGGGGCAAATCACAGATACGCAGTATTTT.

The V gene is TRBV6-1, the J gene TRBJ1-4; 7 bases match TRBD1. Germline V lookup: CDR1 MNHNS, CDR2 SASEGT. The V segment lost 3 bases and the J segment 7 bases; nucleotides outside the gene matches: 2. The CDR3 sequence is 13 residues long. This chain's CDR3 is CASSETGLEKLFF. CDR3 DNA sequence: TGTGCCAGCAGTGAGACAGGGCTTGAAAAACTGTTTTTT.

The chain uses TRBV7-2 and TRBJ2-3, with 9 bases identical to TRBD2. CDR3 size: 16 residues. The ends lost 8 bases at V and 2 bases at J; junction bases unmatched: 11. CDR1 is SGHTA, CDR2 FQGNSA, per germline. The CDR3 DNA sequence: TGTGCCAGCTCAAAAGCGGGGACTAGCACCACAGATACGCAGTATTTT. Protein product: CASSKAGTSTTDTQYF.

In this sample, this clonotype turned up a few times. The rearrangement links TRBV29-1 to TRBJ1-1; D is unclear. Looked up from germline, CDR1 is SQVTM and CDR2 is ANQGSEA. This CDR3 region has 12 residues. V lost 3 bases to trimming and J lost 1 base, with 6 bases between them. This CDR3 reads CSVDPGNTEAFF. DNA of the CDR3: TGCAGCGTTGATCCGGGGAACACTGAAGCTTTCTTT. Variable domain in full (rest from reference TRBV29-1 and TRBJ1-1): SAVISQKPSRDICQRGTSLTIQCQVDSQVTMMFWYRQQPGQSLTLIATANQGSEATYESGFVIDKFPISRPNLTFSTLTVSNMSPEDSSIYLCSVDPGNTEAFFGQGTRLTVV.

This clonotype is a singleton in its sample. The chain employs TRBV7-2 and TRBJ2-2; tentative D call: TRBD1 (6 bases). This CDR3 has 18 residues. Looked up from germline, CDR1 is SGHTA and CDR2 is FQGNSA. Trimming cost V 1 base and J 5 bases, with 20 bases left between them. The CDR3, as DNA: TGTGCCAGCAGCTTAGTGGGGGCTAACCTCCTCGCGACCGGGGAGCTGTTTTTT. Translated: CASSLVGANLLATGELFF.

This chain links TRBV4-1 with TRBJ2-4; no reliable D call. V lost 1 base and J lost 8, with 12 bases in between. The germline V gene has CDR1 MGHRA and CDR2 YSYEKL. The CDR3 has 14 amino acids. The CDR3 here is CASSQVGLRDIQYF. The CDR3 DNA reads TGCGCCAGCAGCCAAGTCGGCTTACGGGACATTCAGTACTTC.

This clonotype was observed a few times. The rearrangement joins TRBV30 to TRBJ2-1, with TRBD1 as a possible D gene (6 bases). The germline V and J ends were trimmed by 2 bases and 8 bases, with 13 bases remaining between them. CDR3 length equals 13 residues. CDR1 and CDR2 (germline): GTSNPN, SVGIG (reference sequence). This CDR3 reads CAWSNYRVDEQFF. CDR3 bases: TGTGCCTGGAGTAATTACAGGGTGGATGAGCAGTTCTTC.

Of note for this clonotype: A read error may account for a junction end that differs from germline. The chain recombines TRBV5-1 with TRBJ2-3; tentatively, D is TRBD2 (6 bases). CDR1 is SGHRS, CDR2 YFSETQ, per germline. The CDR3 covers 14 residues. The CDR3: CASRVADFTDTRYF. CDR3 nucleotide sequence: TGCGCCAGCAGGGTAGCGGACTTCACAGATACGCGGTATTTT.

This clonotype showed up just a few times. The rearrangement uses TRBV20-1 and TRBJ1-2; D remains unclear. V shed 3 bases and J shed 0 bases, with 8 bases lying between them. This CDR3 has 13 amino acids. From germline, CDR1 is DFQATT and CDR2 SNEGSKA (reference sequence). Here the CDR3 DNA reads TGCAGTGCTAGCCCCCAGCCTAACTATGGCTACACCTTC. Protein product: CSASPQPNYGYTF.

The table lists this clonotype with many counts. The CDR3 nucleotides are TGCAGCGTTGAGAAGTGGGCGTCGAACTATGGCTACACCTTC. This encodes CSVEKWASNYGYTF. The chain joins TRBV29-1 to TRBJ1-2; D remains unclear. This CDR3 has 14 residues. Germline values: CDR1 SQVTM, CDR2 ANQGSEA. V was cut by 3 bases and J by 2 bases, with 13 bases left in between.

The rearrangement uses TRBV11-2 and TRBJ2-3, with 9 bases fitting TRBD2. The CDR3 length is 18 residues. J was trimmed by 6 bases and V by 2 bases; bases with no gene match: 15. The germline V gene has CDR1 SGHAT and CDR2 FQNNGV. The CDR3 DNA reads TGTGCCAGCAGCTTAACCCGCATGGGGCGGGGGGGCCCCGATACGCAGTATTTT. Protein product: CASSLTRMGRGGPDTQYF.

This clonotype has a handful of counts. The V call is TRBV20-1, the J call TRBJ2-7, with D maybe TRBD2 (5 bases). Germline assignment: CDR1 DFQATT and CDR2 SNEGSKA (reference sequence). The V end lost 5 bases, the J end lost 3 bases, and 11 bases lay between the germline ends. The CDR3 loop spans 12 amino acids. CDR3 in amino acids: CSARKGGYEQYF. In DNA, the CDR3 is TGCAGTGCTCGAAAAGGAGGCTACGAGCAGTACTTC.

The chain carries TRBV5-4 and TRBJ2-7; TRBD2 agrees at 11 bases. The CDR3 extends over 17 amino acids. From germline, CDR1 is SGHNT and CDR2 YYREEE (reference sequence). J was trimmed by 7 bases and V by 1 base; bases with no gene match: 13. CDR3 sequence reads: CASSLYTVAGGANEQYF. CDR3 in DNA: TGTGCCAGCAGCTTGTATACGGTAGCGGGGGGGGCGAATGAGCAGTACTTC.

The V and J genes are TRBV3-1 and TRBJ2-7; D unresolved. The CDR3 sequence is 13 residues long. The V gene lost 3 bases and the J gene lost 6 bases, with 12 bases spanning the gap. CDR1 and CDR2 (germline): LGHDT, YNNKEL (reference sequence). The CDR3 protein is CASSHAGLLEQYF. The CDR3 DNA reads TGTGCCAGCAGCCATGCCGGCCTCCTCGAGCAGTACTTC.

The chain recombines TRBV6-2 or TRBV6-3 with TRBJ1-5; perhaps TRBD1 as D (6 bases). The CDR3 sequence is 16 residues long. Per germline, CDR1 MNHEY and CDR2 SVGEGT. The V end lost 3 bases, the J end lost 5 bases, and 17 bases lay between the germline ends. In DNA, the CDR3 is TGTGCCAGCAGTTATATCGACAGGCCTTCTGATCAGCCCCAGCATTTT. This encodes CASSYIDRPSDQPQHF.